The 5 T cell receptor beta chains below were found in one sample sequenced in a study of cytomegalovirus exposure and HLA in healthy donors. PCR primers comprised 60 Vbeta and 13 Jbeta primers. The assay was immunoSEQ multiplex PCR, and TCRdb's table has in-frame clones only and misses some. The table lists around 33,000 clones, roughly 44% of them singletons. Sequencing was performed on PBMCs. The receptors originated from a woman in her forties or fifties in good health and CMV-seronegative.

The chain has TRBV19 and TRBJ1-2, with 7 bases matching TRBD1. J gave up 5 bases and V 3 bases, and 12 bases lay outside the gene matches. CDR1 is LNHDA, CDR2 SQIVND, per germline (reference sequence). This CDR3 contains 16 residues. The CDR3 DNA follows: TGTGCCAGTAGTATGGCGCAGGGGGGTTGGTCGTATGGCTACACCTTC. Its protein product is CASSMAQGGWSYGYTF.

V and J are TRBV5-4 and TRBJ2-2, with TRBD1 matching 9 bases. CDR1 is SGHNT, CDR2 YYREEE, per germline (reference sequence). The CDR3 consists of 16 residues. The ends lost 0 bases at V and 7 bases at J; junction bases unmatched: 7. For the CDR3, the DNA is TGTGCCAGCAGCTTGGCCCACAGGGGGCGCGGCGGGGAGCTGTTTTTT. Translated, it gives CASSLAHRGRGGELFF.

This sequence joins TRBV7-2 and TRBJ2-7; D may be TRBD2 (5 bases). CDR1 SGHTA and CDR2 FQGNSA come from the germline V gene. The CDR3 has 15 residues. Between the trimmed V and J ends, which lost 1 base and 3 bases, there was a span of 13 bases. The CDR3 loop is CASSLVLEGIYEQYF. CDR3 DNA: TGTGCCAGCAGCTTAGTGCTTGAGGGAATCTACGAGCAGTACTTC.

This chain links TRBV19 with TRBJ2-3; TRBD1 aligns across 8 bases. Germline V gives CDR1 LNHDA, CDR2 SQIVND (reference sequence). This CDR3 is 15 amino acids long. The V segment lost 3 bases and the J segment 0 bases; nucleotides outside the gene matches: 2. The CDR3 bases are TGTGCCAGTAGTATCAGGGGGCTGAGCACAGATACGCAGTATTTT. It translates to CASSIRGLSTDTQYF.

The V call is TRBV2, the J call TRBJ2-7; possibly TRBD2 for D (6 bases). The length of the CDR3 is 15 residues. The V end was cut by 3 bases, the J end by 3 bases, with 15 bases between. Germline loops: CDR1 SNHLY, CDR2 FYNNEI. The CDR3: CASSEGGAAGYEQYF. The CDR3 DNA is TGTGCCAGCAGTGAGGGCGGGGCCGCCGGCTACGAGCAGTACTTC.